Below, 14 T cell receptor beta chains from the same sample are listed, as sequenced in a study of blood T cell repertoires in COVID-19. TCRdb keeps only in-frame clones here, not all; method: immunoSEQ multiplex PCR. The sample holds 130,000 to 150,000 clones; over 70% are singletons and the top ten take about 3.5%. Sequenced input: peripheral blood. These receptors came from a man in his sixties or seventies who had recovered from COVID-19.

The chain joins TRBV11-2 to TRBJ2-5; 9 bases are shared with TRBD1. This CDR3 comprises 16 residues. Germline V gene sequence: CDR1 SGHAT, CDR2 FQNNGV. V lost 5 bases to trimming and J lost 6 bases; unmatched junction nucleotides: 13. CDR3: CASSLLPGQGFKTQYF. Here the CDR3 DNA reads TGTGCCAGCAGCCTCTTACCGGGACAGGGTTTTAAGACCCAGTACTTC.

The rearrangement uses TRBV27 and TRBJ2-7, with 13 bases identical to TRBD2. The CDR3 length is 15 residues. Germline CDR1 reads MNHEY; CDR2 reads SMNVEV (reference sequence). With 5 bases clipped from V and 4 bases from J, the junction kept 5 bases outside the gene matches. The CDR3: CASSLTSGRGYEQYF. The CDR3 coding sequence is TGTGCCAGCAGTCTTACTAGCGGGAGGGGATACGAGCAGTACTTC.

V and J are TRBV24-1 and TRBJ2-1; TRBD2 matches 12 bases. Germline CDR1 and CDR2: KGHDR and SFDVKD. This CDR3 contains 20 residues. The V gene end was trimmed by 5 bases and the J gene end by 6 bases; junction bases not matched to a gene: 19. DNA of the CDR3: TGTGCCACCAGTGCACGGGAACCTAGCGGGAGGGACCTCTGGGGCAATGAGCAGTTCTTC. This codes for CATSAREPSGRDLWGNEQFF.

As concerns this clone: The same CDR3 arises from other DNA sequences in this sample as well. V is TRBV29-1 and J is TRBJ2-1; 14 bases align to TRBD2. CDR3 length equals 15 residues. V lost 6 bases to trimming and J lost 4 bases; unmatched junction nucleotides: 5. CDR1 and CDR2 (germline): SQVTM, ANQGSEA. This chain's CDR3 is CSVPGTSGGYNEQFF. The CDR3 bases are TGCAGCGTGCCCGGGACTAGCGGGGGATACAATGAGCAGTTCTTC.

In its sample, this clone ranks as medium-sized (0.01 to 0.1%). The gene calls are TRBV27 and TRBJ1-6, with 8 nucleotides matching TRBD1. Germline CDR1 is MNHEY and CDR2 is SMNVEV (reference sequence). J was trimmed by 5 bases and V by 7 bases; bases with no gene match: 4. The CDR3 spans 14 residues. The CDR3 nucleotides read TGTGCCAGCAACCGACAGGGGAATAATTCACCCCTCCACTTT. Its translation is CASNRQGNNSPLHF.

This CDR3 is CASSQEPGTNTGELFF. The CDR3 DNA sequence: TGTGCCAGCAGCCAAGAACCCGGGACGAACACCGGGGAGCTGTTTTTT. V gene TRBV3-1 (or the pseudogene TRBV3-2) combines with J gene TRBJ2-2, with TRBD2 as a possible D gene (5 bases). This CDR3 is built from 16 residues. The germline V gene has CDR1 LGHDT and CDR2 YNNKEL (reference sequence). Trimming stripped 0 bases from V and 0 bases from J, with 8 bases between.

This chain connects TRBV6-6 to TRBJ2-7; D is perhaps TRBD2 (6 bases). Germline CDR1 reads MNHNY; CDR2 reads SVGAGI (reference sequence). The CDR3 is 15 residues long. V was cut by 7 bases and J by 0 bases, with 16 bases left in between. CDR3 nucleotide sequence: TGTGCCAGCAACGACCTAGCGCAGAGCTCCTACGAGCAGTACTTC. Translated: CASNDLAQSSYEQYF.

The chain couples TRBV19 to TRBJ2-6; D is unresolved. The germline V gene has CDR1 LNHDA and CDR2 SQIVND (reference sequence). V was trimmed by 5 bases and J by 0 bases, leaving 14 bases between them. CDR3 size: 17 residues. The CDR3 is CASSWAGRPSGANVLTF. In nucleotides, the CDR3 is TGTGCCAGTAGTTGGGCAGGCCGGCCCTCTGGGGCCAACGTCCTGACTTTC.

This chain connects TRBV29-1 to TRBJ2-7, with a possible D match to TRBD1 (6 bases). Trimming removed 1 base from V and 6 bases from J, with 22 bases in between. CDR1 SQVTM and CDR2 ANQGSEA come from the germline V gene. This CDR3 is 16 amino acids long. The CDR3 DNA reads TGCAGCGTTGAAGGTTTGGCAGGGGTAATAGTTGGCGAGCAGTACTTC. It specifies CSVEGLAGVIVGEQYF.

The V gene is TRBV10-3, the J gene TRBJ2-5; TRBD1 agrees at 8 bases. V dropped 4 bases and J dropped 6; count of bases not matched to a gene: 13. CDR1 and CDR2 (germline): ENHRY, SYGVKD. The CDR3 is 16 residues long. The CDR3 spells CAISVEAGGALKTQYF. The CDR3 DNA reads TGTGCCATCAGTGTCGAGGCAGGGGGCGCTTTGAAGACCCAGTACTTC.

The V gene is TRBV19, the J gene TRBJ2-1; a weak D match, TRBD2 (6 bases). This CDR3 is built from 15 residues. CDR1 and CDR2 (germline): LNHDA, SQIVND (reference sequence). The V end lost 7 bases, the J end lost 8 bases, and 21 bases lay between the germline ends. The CDR3 nucleotides read TGTGCCAGTAAATTGGTGGAGGGGAACTCCCATGAGCAGTTCTTC. Translated, it gives CASKLVEGNSHEQFF.

V and J are TRBV27 and TRBJ2-7; 7 bases fit TRBD2. The germline V gene has CDR1 MNHEY and CDR2 SMNVEV (reference sequence). The CDR3 has 13 residues. Trimming took 4 bases from V and 4 from J; bases not matched to a gene: 4. Here the CDR3 reads CASSWDSGYEQYF. CDR3 nucleotides: TGTGCCAGCAGTTGGGATAGCGGGTACGAGCAGTACTTC.

This clone was detected once. The chain is built from TRBV30 and TRBJ2-5; D may be TRBD2 (6 bases). Trimming pared 0 bases from V and 3 bases from J, leaving 20 bases between. Germline V gene data show CDR1 as GTSNPN and CDR2 as SVGIG (reference sequence). This CDR3 is built from 17 residues. Written as DNA, the CDR3 is TGTGCCTGGAGTGTTGTCCCAAGCCCTAGGACTAAAGAGACCCAGTACTTC. Encoded protein: CAWSVVPSPRTKETQYF.

The chain combines TRBV28 with TRBJ2-7; 8 nucleotides match TRBD1. The CDR3 covers 13 residues. Germline values: CDR1 MDHEN, CDR2 SYDVKM. V was pared by 6 bases and J by 6 bases, with 7 bases of the junction left unmatched. CDR3 nucleotide sequence: TGTGCCAGCAGCCCACCAGGGACAGGCGAGCAGTACTTC. Translating it yields CASSPPGTGEQYF.